The 8 T cell receptor beta chains listed next were all sequenced from one sample in a study of blood T cells in healthy people across ages. The use of a sample-barcoded 5' primer and a J-beta primer mix characterized a second PCR of about 7 to 12 cycles. TCRdb reanalysed the 5' RACE reads using MiXCR and keeps one entry per CDR3 protein. In the table there are about 1.8 million distinct CDR3 sequences, roughly 49% of which are singletons. The sequenced sample consisted of blood. These receptors all stem from a woman in her 40s in good health.

This clonotype appeared a few times. This chain links TRBV6-5 with TRBJ2-3; 12 nucleotides align to TRBD2. With V trimmed by 5 bases and J by 2 bases, 5 bases remained unmatched. Germline V gives CDR1 MNHEY, CDR2 SVGAGI. There are 16 residues in the CDR3. The CDR3 sequence is CASSQTSGGVTDTQYF. DNA for the CDR3: TGTGCCAGCAGTCAGACTAGCGGGGGTGTCACAGATACGCAGTATTTT.

This chain connects TRBV15 to TRBJ2-1, with D maybe TRBD2 (5 bases). CDR1 is LNHNV and CDR2 is YYDKDF in the germline V gene (reference sequence). Trimming cost V 5 bases and J 5 bases, with 16 bases left between them. The CDR3 is 15 amino acids. The CDR3 sequence is CATSPFRGVNNEQFF. The CDR3 DNA sequence: TGTGCCACCAGCCCTTTCCGGGGAGTTAACAATGAGCAGTTCTTC.

This clonotype was picked up a small number of times. The chain employs TRBV6-2 or TRBV6-3 and TRBJ1-5; D is uncertain. V shed 1 base and J shed 4 bases, with 5 bases lying between them. Germline-derived CDR1 and CDR2 are MNHEY and SVGEGT. The CDR3 runs to 13 residues. This chain's CDR3 is CASSYLGNQPQHF. CDR3 sequence (DNA): TGTGCCAGCAGTTACTTAGGGAATCAGCCCCAGCATTTT.

This clonotype was detected a few times. The rearrangement joins TRBV12-3 or TRBV12-4 to TRBJ2-6; 10 nucleotides agree with TRBD1. The ends lost 3 bases at V and 0 bases at J; junction bases unmatched: 5. The CDR3 has 18 residues. The CDR3 here is CASSLTGGIPSGANVLTF. Written as DNA, the CDR3 is TGTGCCAGCAGTTTGACAGGGGGCATACCCTCTGGGGCCAACGTCCTGACTTTC.

The chain recombines TRBV2 with TRBJ1-6; TRBD1 agrees at 7 bases. V was pared by 2 bases and J by 6 bases, with 4 bases of the junction left unmatched. The germline CDR1 and CDR2 sequences are SNHLY and FYNNEI. CDR3 length equals 15 residues. CDR3 residues: CASSERQGANSPLHF. The CDR3, as DNA: TGTGCCAGCAGTGAAAGACAGGGCGCTAATTCACCCCTCCACTTT.

The V gene is TRBV5-6, the J gene TRBJ2-1; D may be TRBD1 or TRBD2 (5 bases each). The V end lost 3 bases, the J end lost 8 bases, and 18 bases lay between the germline ends. There are 15 residues in the CDR3. Germline lookup yields CDR1 SGHDT and CDR2 YYEEEE. The CDR3 reads CASSSGTHDGHEQFF. The CDR3 region has the DNA TGTGCCAGCAGCTCCGGGACCCATGATGGGCATGAGCAGTTCTTC. Complete variable domain (other parts from reference TRBV5-6 and TRBJ2-1): DAGVTQSPTHLIKTRGQQVTLRCSPKSGHDTVSWYQQALGQGPQFIFQYYEEEERQRGNFPDRFSGHQFPNYSSELNVNALLLGDSALYLCASSSGTHDGHEQFFGPGTRLTVL.

The chain carries TRBV27 and TRBJ1-2; maybe TRBD1 (5 bases). The V end lost 5 bases, the J end lost 7 bases, and 8 bases lay between the germline ends. The germline V gene encodes CDR1 MNHEY and CDR2 SMNVEV (reference sequence). The CDR3 extends over 11 amino acids. CDR3 in amino acids: CASSGGSGYTF. The CDR3 coding sequence is TGTGCCAGCAGTGGGGGGAGTGGCTACACCTTC.

This clonotype appeared a single time. This chain uses TRBV2 with TRBJ2-1, with a weak D call TRBD1 (6 bases). The CDR3 runs 14 residues. V was shortened by 6 bases and J by 7 bases, with 16 bases between the two germline ends. Germline V CDR1 and CDR2: SNHLY, FYNNEI. The CDR3, as DNA: TGTGCCAGCAGCCTTCAGGGGCTCTGGAATGAGCAGTTCTTC. Translating gives CASSLQGLWNEQFF. Full variable domain (missing parts from reference TRBV2 and TRBJ2-1): EPEVTQTPSHQVTQMGQEVILRCVPISNHLYFYWYRQILGQKVEFLVSFYNNEISEKSEIFDDQFSVERPDGSNFTLKIRSTKLEDSAMYFCASSLQGLWNEQFFGPGTRLTVL.